Presented here are 10 T cell receptor beta chains from one specimen sequenced in a study of CD8+ T cells in alopecia areata. Investigators isolated RNA and reverse transcribed it into cDNA to act as the sequencing template. Here immunoSEQ multiplex PCR was the method, and the copy in TCRdb shows in-frame clones only, minus some. The data contain roughly 190,000 clones, about three fifths of them singletons. The treatment here: oral pan-JAK inhibitor, 5-10 mg twice daily. The sequencing used CD4+ T cells sorted from blood, collected at week 24, from a patient treated with tofacitinib. Source of these receptors: a human donor with alopecia areata.

This chain uses TRBV30 with TRBJ1-5; 9 positions agree with TRBD1. The CDR3 totals 15 residues. Per germline, CDR1 GTSNPN and CDR2 SVGIG (reference sequence). The J segment lost 4 bases and the V segment lost 0 bases, leaving 4 bases of the junction unmatched. The CDR3 sequence: CAWSVGTGQNQPQHF. The CDR3 DNA sequence: TGTGCCTGGAGTGTAGGGACAGGGCAAAATCAGCCCCAGCATTTT.

V and J are TRBV11-3 and TRBJ2-7, with D possibly being TRBD2 (5 bases). There are 14 residues in the CDR3. Trimming removed 1 base from V and 3 bases from J, with 10 bases in between. Germline loops: CDR1 SGHNT, CDR2 YENEEA. The CDR3 DNA sequence: TGTGCCAGCAGCTTAGGGGTCCGGGACTACGAGCAGTACTTC. Amino acids: CASSLGVRDYEQYF.

The sample holds one count of this clone. The chain carries TRBV11-2 and TRBJ2-1; D call uncertain. Deletions cut 3 bases from V and 6 bases from J, with 9 bases between. The CDR3 has 13 residues. Germline V gene sequence: CDR1 SGHAT, CDR2 FQNNGV. The CDR3 bases are TGTGCCAGCAGCTTTAAACCACGCAATGAGCAGTTCTTC. As protein: CASSFKPRNEQFF.

The chain joins TRBV5-1 to TRBJ2-2; 10 bases align to TRBD1. CDR3 length: 14 amino acids. V lost 8 bases and J lost 5; bases outside the gene matches: 6. The germline V gene encodes CDR1 SGHRS and CDR2 YFSETQ. The CDR3 DNA reads TGCGCCAGTCGACAGGGGGCGCGTACCGGGGAGCTGTTTTTT. It is translated as CASRQGARTGELFF.

This clone was seen repeatedly, ten times or more. The rearrangement joins TRBV7-2 to TRBJ2-3; no clear D gene. The CDR3 is 15 amino acids. V shed 7 bases and J shed 1 base, with 15 bases lying between them. The germline V gene encodes CDR1 SGHTA and CDR2 FQGNSA. CDR3 sequence: CASTTGDWRTDTQYF. The CDR3, as DNA: TGTGCCAGCACCACCGGAGACTGGCGCACAGATACGCAGTATTTT.

The rearrangement uses TRBV11-2 and TRBJ1-4; D ambiguous. Germline V lookup: CDR1 SGHAT, CDR2 FQNNGV. Trimming cost V 5 bases and J 8 bases, with 12 bases left between them. CDR3 length: 13 residues. CDR3 sequence reads: CASSLPLGEKLFF. CDR3 nucleotides: TGTGCCAGCAGCCTCCCACTGGGAGAAAAACTGTTTTTT.

The CDR3 sequence is CAWSSASGQPQHF. DNA of the CDR3: TGTGCCTGGAGTTCCGCAAGCGGACAGCCCCAGCATTTT. This rearrangement joins TRBV30 to TRBJ1-5; D remains unclear. This CDR3 comprises 13 residues. Trimming stripped 2 bases from V and 7 bases from J, with 12 bases between. Per germline, CDR1 GTSNPN and CDR2 SVGIG (reference sequence).

The rearrangement links TRBV15 to TRBJ1-6, with D hard to call. Germline V CDR1 and CDR2: LNHNV, YYDKDF (reference sequence). This CDR3 is built from 12 residues. Trimming removed 0 bases at V and 12 bases at J, with 6 bases between. CDR3 residues: CATSREREPLHF. The CDR3 DNA sequence: TGTGCCACCAGCAGAGAGAGGGAACCCCTCCACTTT.

This chain links TRBV29-1 with TRBJ2-4, with 7 nucleotides matching TRBD1. The CDR3 totals 13 residues. Germline V lookup: CDR1 SQVTM, CDR2 ANQGSEA. Unmatched junction bases numbered 10, after V lost 4 bases and J lost 10 bases. The CDR3 protein is CSVVPRGTPIQYF. The CDR3 nucleotides read TGCAGCGTTGTTCCCAGGGGGACACCTATTCAGTACTTC. Combining the CDR3 with reference TRBV29-1 and TRBJ2-4 gives the whole variable domain SAVISQKPSRDICQRGTSLTIQCQVDSQVTMMFWYRQQPGQSLTLIATANQGSEATYESGFVIDKFPISRPNLTFSTLTVSNMSPEDSSIYLCSVVPRGTPIQYFGAGTRLSVL.

The V gene is TRBV30, the J gene TRBJ1-1, with a tentative D call TRBD1 (6 bases). Germline V gene lookup returns CDR1 GTSNPN and CDR2 SVGIG (reference sequence). The CDR3 is 11 residues long. The V gene lost 4 bases and the J gene lost 7 bases, with 10 bases spanning the gap. CDR3 amino acids: CAWTRTDEAFF. The DNA for the CDR3 is TGTGCCTGGACAAGGACAGATGAAGCTTTCTTT.